The rows below give T cell receptor beta chains drawn from one sample of a study of CD8+ T cells in alopecia areata. Clones were sequenced by immunoSEQ multiplex PCR, and TCRdb holds only the in-frame ones, with some missing. The top ten clones hold just under 0.5% of a sample with a few hundred thousand clones, around two fifths of them seen once. The sample here was CD4+ T cells sorted from blood, taken at week 34, from a patient treated with tofacitinib. These receptors all come from a human donor with alopecia areata. The CDR3 runs from the conserved cysteine through the conserved F or W. A D gene is named only where the DNA matches it firmly. Clone size is stated in some rows and not others, as once, few, many or a class when expanded.

j_call	cdr3_length	clone_size	d_call	v_call	cdr3_nt	cdr3_aa
TRBJ2-3	16	.	TRBD1	TRBV5-1	TGCGCCAGCAGCTCGGGACAGGGGGCTTACACAGATACGCAGTATTTT	CASSSGQGAYTDTQYF
TRBJ1-1	14	.	.	TRBV10-3	TGTGCCATCAGTGACAGGCAGTTGAACACTGAAGCTTTCTTT	CAISDRQLNTEAFF
TRBJ1-1	13	.	.	TRBV4-3	TGCGCCAGCAGCCAAGGGGTTTACCCTGAAGCTTTCTTT	CASSQGVYPEAFF
TRBJ1-2	17	few	.	TRBV7-8	TGTGCCAGCAGCTTAGGACGGCGGCGGGGGACTAACTATGGCTACACCTTC	CASSLGRRRGTNYGYTF
TRBJ1-2	13	.	.	TRBV29-1	TGCAGCGTTGAGTGGGACACCAACTATGGCTACACCTTC	CSVEWDTNYGYTF
TRBJ2-7	12	few	.	TRBV6-6	TGTGCCAGCAGTAAGGACAGAAAAGAGCAGTACTTC	CASSKDRKEQYF
TRBJ2-7	17	.	TRBD1	TRBV5-1	TGCGCCAGCAGCCCTGGACAGGGCGCAGGAACCCCCTACGAGCAGTACTTC	CASSPGQGAGTPYEQYF
TRBJ2-3	15	once	.	TRBV30	TGTGCCTGGAGAAAATTGGCTAGCGCCACAGATACGCAGTATTTT	CAWRKLASATDTQYF
TRBJ2-3	16	few	TRBD2	TRBV11-2	TGTGCCAGCAGCTTCGGCGGGGGGATAGGCACAGATACGCAGTATTTT	CASSFGGGIGTDTQYF
TRBJ2-7	17	.	TRBD2	TRBV29-1	TGCAGCGTTGAACTAAGGCGGGGGGGCCCGGATTTGAGAGAGCAGTACTTC	CSVELRRGGPDLREQYF
TRBJ2-2	13	few	.	TRBV10-3	TGTGCCATCGGGGACTTTGACACCGGGGAGCTGTTTTTT	CAIGDFDTGELFF
TRBJ2-1	15	.	.	TRBV7-2	TGTGCCAGCAGCTTAATATACGGCTCCTACAATGAGCAGTTCTTC	CASSLIYGSYNEQFF
TRBJ1-1	13	many	TRBD1	TRBV30	TGTGCCTGGGCGGACAGGCCCAACACTGAAGCTTTCTTT	CAWADRPNTEAFF
TRBJ2-1	10	.	.	TRBV29-1	TGCAGCGTTGAGAACAATGAGCAGTTCTTC	CSVENNEQFF
TRBJ2-3	12	.	.	TRBV14	TGTGCCAGCAGCCCCTTTACATATACGCAGTATTTT	CASSPFTYTQYF
TRBJ1-1	14	few	.	TRBV5-1	TGCGCCAGCAGCTTGGATGGTGGGTTGGCTGAAGCTTTCTTT	CASSLDGGLAEAFF
TRBJ2-2	14	.	TRBD2	TRBV30	TGTGCCTGGAGCCTAGCGGGCTCCACCGGGGAGCTGTTTTTT	CAWSLAGSTGELFF
TRBJ1-2	11	few	.	TRBV20-1	TGCAGTGCTGAGCTTCGATATGGCTACACCTTC	CSAELRYGYTF
TRBJ2-3	15	.	.	TRBV5-4	TGTGCCAGCAGCTACACCGGGACCCGGGGGGATACGCAGTATTTT	CASSYTGTRGDTQYF
TRBJ1-2	13	.	TRBD1	TRBV9	TGTGCCAGCAGCCGACAGGGGTCCTATGGCTACACCTTC	CASSRQGSYGYTF
TRBJ2-2	16	few	.	TRBV14	TGTGCCAGCAGCCAAGATCCACGGGGGTACACCGGGGAGCTGTTTTTT	CASSQDPRGYTGELFF
TRBJ2-7	13	.	TRBD2	TRBV6-5	TGTGCCAGCACCGGAGGGACTAACTACGAGCAGTACTTC	CASTGGTNYEQYF
TRBJ2-7	13	once	.	TRBV15	TGTGCCACCAGCAGAGATCTTGGGTACGAGCAGTACTTC	CATSRDLGYEQYF
TRBJ2-5	15	.	TRBD1	TRBV5-1	TGCGCCAGCAGCGTTTCGGGACAGAATCAAGAGACCCAGTACTTC	CASSVSGQNQETQYF
TRBJ1-6	13	.	.	TRBV7-2	TGTGCCAGCAGCTTAAAGACAGAATCACCCCTCCACTTT	CASSLKTESPLHF
TRBJ1-6	12	.	.	TRBV2	TGTGCCCGCCGGGCGGAATATTCACCCCTCCACTTT	CARRAEYSPLHF
TRBJ1-3	14	few	.	TRBV30	TGTGCCTGGAGTTCGGGGTTCTCTGGAAACACCATATATTTT	CAWSSGFSGNTIYF
TRBJ2-5	16	few	TRBD1	TRBV19	TGTGCCAGTAGTAGCCGGACCGGGACAGTTCAAGAGACCCAGTACTTC	CASSSRTGTVQETQYF
TRBJ2-7	13	few	TRBD1	TRBV6-5	TGTGCCAGCCGCAAGGGGACAGCCTACGAGCAGTACTTC	CASRKGTAYEQYF
TRBJ1-1	14	few	TRBD1	TRBV2	TGTGCCAGCAGCTCACAGGGGACGAACACTGAAGCTTTCTTT	CASSSQGTNTEAFF
TRBJ1-5	13	few	.	TRBV27	TGTGCCAGCAGGATCCAGGCGGATCAGCCCCAGCATTTT	CASRIQADQPQHF
TRBJ2-7	16	.	.	TRBV11-2	TGTGCCAGCAGCTCGGGGGGCGTAGCGGAACCCTACGAGCAGTACTTC	CASSSGGVAEPYEQYF
TRBJ1-1	13	few	.	TRBV6-1	TGTGCCAGCAGCTCACGGGGGAACACTGAAGCTTTCTTT	CASSSRGNTEAFF
TRBJ2-5	14	few	.	TRBV4-1	TGCGCCAGCAGCTTAGGACAGTACCAAGAGACCCAGTACTTC	CASSLGQYQETQYF
TRBJ1-5	15	.	.	TRBV30	TGTGCCTGGCAGCCGCCCGGGGTCCGGAATCAGCCCCAGCATTTT	CAWQPPGVRNQPQHF
TRBJ2-3	12	.	.	TRBV10-1	TGCGCCAGCAGTGAGCCTTTCGATACGCAGTATTTT	CASSEPFDTQYF
TRBJ2-5	16	.	TRBD1	TRBV19	TGTGCCAGTAGTATTCTAATCGGGACAGAACAAGAGACCCAGTACTTC	CASSILIGTEQETQYF
TRBJ2-3	14	.	.	TRBV7-6	TGTGCCAGCAGCTCCCGAGGGCAGGGGGATACGCAGTATTTT	CASSSRGQGDTQYF
TRBJ2-7	16	.	TRBD2	TRBV7-9	TGTGCCAGCAGCTTAAGCTTACTAGCGGGGAACTACGAGCAGTACTTC	CASSLSLLAGNYEQYF
TRBJ2-4	15	.	TRBD1	TRBV2	TGTGCCAGCACCGGGACAGGGCAGGACAAAAACATTCAGTACTTC	CASTGTGQDKNIQYF
TRBJ2-1	17	.	TRBD2	TRBV9	TGTGCCAGCAGCCTCACTAGCGGAGGGAGCTCCTACAATGAGCAGTTCTTC	CASSLTSGGSSYNEQFF
TRBJ1-3	16	.	.	TRBV15	TGTGCCACCAGCAGAGATTCAGGGACCTCTGGAAACACCATATATTTT	CATSRDSGTSGNTIYF
TRBJ1-2	15	.	.	TRBV11-2	TGTGCCAGCAGCTTAATCCGGGGCGCGTCGAAAGGCTACACCTTC	CASSLIRGASKGYTF
TRBJ2-1	15	.	.	TRBV14	TGTGCCAGCAGCCAAGATCTCGAGCTTCAATGGGGGCAGTTCTTC	CASSQDLELQWGQFF
TRBJ2-5	15	few	.	TRBV29-1	TGCAGCGCCTATGAGCTGGGTGGGCCCCAAGAGACCCAGTACTTC	CSAYELGGPQETQYF
TRBJ2-5	13	.	.	TRBV5-6	TGTGCCAGCAGCAACACAGGGAAAGAGACCCAGTACTTC	CASSNTGKETQYF
TRBJ2-3	11	few	.	TRBV30	TGTGCCTGGACGTGGGGAGATACGCAGTATTTT	CAWTWGDTQYF
TRBJ2-1	15	.	TRBD2	TRBV6-5	TGTGCCAGCAAAAACGGGGGACTAGCGCGGAATGAGCAGTTCTTC	CASKNGGLARNEQFF
TRBJ1-3	13	few	.	TRBV25-1	TGTGCCAGCCGAGAAGCCTCTGGAAACACCATATATTTT	CASREASGNTIYF
TRBJ2-1	15	few	TRBD1	TRBV15	TGTGCCACCAGCACCCGATCAGGGGGCTACAATGAGCAGTTCTTC	CATSTRSGGYNEQFF
TRBJ1-5	17	many	TRBD1	TRBV15	TGTGCCACCAGCAGAGGATTCGGACAGGGGGCGAATCAGCCCCAGCATTTT	CATSRGFGQGANQPQHF
TRBJ2-2	14	.	.	TRBV19	TGTGCCAGTAGTTGGGGACCCAACACCGGGGAGCTGTTTTTT	CASSWGPNTGELFF